This passage covers 12 T cell receptor beta chains from one sample sequenced in a study of T-cell reconstitution after alpha-beta-depleted transplantation in children. Library preparation (for TCRbeta) was performed with unique molecular identifiers. TCRdb ran MiXCR on the PCR reads and lists one entry per CDR3 protein. The table includes some 400,000 distinct CDR3 sequences, around 21% detected once. Material: PBMCs from the stem cell graft donor, obtained from the stem cell graft. The source is a human donor who donated a stem cell graft to a child with acute myeloid leukemia.

This clonotype came up many times. DNA of the CDR3: TGTGCCAGCAGTCCGACCGTAGGGGATGGGGGAAAACTGTTTTTT. It is translated as CASSPTVGDGGKLFF. The chain carries TRBV12-3 or TRBV12-4 and TRBJ1-4; TRBD1 might be the D (5 bases). The ends were cut back, 5 bases at V and 10 bases at J, with 20 bases in the middle. CDR3 size: 15 residues.

The chain uses TRBV6-2 or TRBV6-3 and TRBJ2-3; 8 positions match TRBD1. The junction had 6 bases not matched to a gene; V was cut back by 7 bases and J by 3 bases. The length of the CDR3 is 14 residues. Looked up from germline, CDR1 is MNHEY and CDR2 is SVGEGT. CDR3 region: CASTSRGQTDTQYF. DNA of the CDR3: TGTGCCAGCACATCCAGGGGGCAAACAGATACGCAGTATTTT.

V and J are TRBV7-6 and TRBJ2-5; perhaps TRBD1 as D (6 bases). CDR3 size: 14 residues. Germline V gives CDR1 SGHVS, CDR2 FNYEAQ. Trimming removed 7 bases from V and 4 bases from J, with 16 bases in between. The DNA of the CDR3 is TGTGCCAGCACCACCACAGGGATTAGAGAGACCCAGTACTTC. Translation: CASTTTGIRETQYF.

This clonotype was detected many times. The chain is built from TRBV29-1 and TRBJ2-7, with D perhaps being TRBD1 or TRBD2 (5 bases each). In germline, CDR1 is SQVTM, CDR2 ANQGSEA. V was cut by 4 bases and J by 6 bases, with 16 bases left in between. The CDR3 spans 13 residues. This chain's CDR3 is CSVAGGYGGEQYF. The CDR3, as DNA: TGCAGCGTTGCTGGCGGCTATGGGGGCGAGCAGTACTTC.

This chain links TRBV12-3 or TRBV12-4 with TRBJ1-5, with a possible D match to TRBD1 (5 bases). V shed 3 bases and J shed 6 bases, with 18 bases lying between them. This CDR3 has 16 residues. This chain's CDR3 is CASSFWQGVRGQPQHF. Here the CDR3 DNA reads TGTGCCAGCAGTTTTTGGCAGGGTGTTCGTGGTCAGCCCCAGCATTTT.

This clonotype has more than one count but fewer than ten. In nucleotides, the CDR3 is TGTGCCAGCAGCCTAACCAACTACGAGCAGTACTTC. Translation: CASSLTNYEQYF. V usage is TRBV7-9 and J usage is TRBJ2-7; no reliable D call. Germline V gives CDR1 SEHNR, CDR2 FQNEAQ (reference sequence). The V and J ends lost 5 bases and 3 bases respectively, with 8 bases between them. The CDR3 covers 12 residues.

This clonotype has a handful of counts. V gene TRBV7-7 combines with J gene TRBJ2-7, with D perhaps being TRBD1 or TRBD2 (6 bases each). The CDR3 contains 15 residues. Germline V gene data show CDR1 as SSHAT and CDR2 as FNYEAQ (reference sequence). V was clipped by 1 base and J by 2 bases, with 12 bases between them. The CDR3: CASSLGGTYPYEQYF. CDR3 coding DNA: TGTGCCAGCAGCTTAGGCGGGACATACCCCTACGAGCAGTACTTC.

This clonotype was counted a few times. This chain uses TRBV28 with TRBJ2-7; 7 positions match TRBD1. There are 15 residues in the CDR3. Trimming cost V 2 bases and J 1 base; bases outside gene matches: 5. CDR1 and CDR2 (germline): MDHEN, SYDVKM. CDR3 DNA sequence: TGTGCCAGCAGTTTAGAGACAGGGTTTTCCTACGAGCAGTACTTC. Its protein is CASSLETGFSYEQYF.

This chain uses TRBV5-1 with TRBJ2-5; D unresolved. This CDR3 region has 15 residues. The V and J ends lost 3 bases and 1 base respectively, with 13 bases between them. Germline loops: CDR1 SGHRS, CDR2 YFSETQ. CDR3 nucleotide sequence: TGCGCCAGCAGCTCGTCCGGAACAGTCCAAGAGACCCAGTACTTC. Protein product: CASSSSGTVQETQYF. Combining the CDR3 with reference TRBV5-1 and TRBJ2-5 gives the whole variable domain KAGVTQTPRYLIKTRGQQVTLSCSPISGHRSVSWYQQTPGQGLQFLFEYFSETQRNKGNFPGRFSGRQFSNSRSEMNVSTLELGDSALYLCASSSSGTVQETQYFGPGTRLLVL.

This clonotype was seen more than once but under ten times. The chain carries TRBV20-1 and TRBJ2-7; D is possibly TRBD1 (5 bases). The germline V gene has CDR1 DFQATT and CDR2 SNEGSKA (reference sequence). The length of the CDR3 is 16 residues. V lost 6 bases and J 1 base, leaving 22 bases between the germline ends. For the CDR3, the DNA is TGCAGTGCCCTATCGGACACCCAATCTCATTCCTACGAGCAGTACTTC. This gives the protein CSALSDTQSHSYEQYF.

This clonotype was detected only a few times. The J gene is TRBJ2-5, the V gene TRBV20-1; 8 bases match TRBD2. This CDR3 spans 14 amino acids. Germline V gene data show CDR1 as DFQATT and CDR2 as SNEGSKA (reference sequence). Trimming took 5 bases from V and 4 from J; bases not matched to a gene: 9. The chain's CDR3 is CSAPGGRMGETQYF. The CDR3 DNA reads TGCAGTGCTCCCGGCGGGAGGATGGGAGAGACCCAGTACTTC.

This clonotype was seen more than once but under ten times. The V and J genes are TRBV5-1 and TRBJ2-1; 10 bases are a match to TRBD2. The germline V gene has CDR1 SGHRS and CDR2 YFSETQ. V gave up 4 bases and J gave up 15 bases; unmatched junction bases: 4. The CDR3 consists of 11 residues. The CDR3 nucleotides read TGCGCCAGCAGCCTAGCGGGAGTACCGTTCTTC. Translation gives CASSLAGVPFF.